This T cell receptor (beta chain) was captured in a study of blood T cell repertoires in COVID-19. Study in general: From the United States, Italy and Spain came samples of acute and convalescent COVID-19. PBMCs, B-cell-depleted T cells, or T cells provided the cDNA or gDNA that made up the material.

Trimming cost V 4 bases and J 2 bases, with 6 bases left between them. The CDR3 totals 13 residues. The germline V gene encodes CDR1 KGHDR and CDR2 SFDVKD. How the authors handled the data: Reference gene primer amplification gave estimated nucleated cell counts. Generated by immunoSEQ multiplex PCR, the TCRdb table keeps only in-frame clones and is missing some. D and trimming come from the DNA, and the V and J calls and clone size come from that table. The sample holds around 300,000 clones; 80% to 90% are singletons and the top ten take about 11%. This clonotype originated in a woman aged 65 to 85 with acute or convalescent COVID-19. The specimen sequenced was peripheral blood. J is TRBJ2-3 and V is TRBV24-1; no clear D gene. The CDR3 protein is CATSDPYTDTQYF. In DNA form, the CDR3 reads TGTGCCACCAGTGACCCCTACACAGATACGCAGTATTTT.